This T cell receptor beta chain appears in the sequencing data of a study of blood T cells in healthy people across ages. Study observations and caveats: Both naive CD4+ cell counts and diversity were greater in long-lived donors than in aged donors. Older age went with lower TCR beta diversity per million T cells, in a roughly linear way.

Isolation of PBMCs gave at least 7 million cells per sample. Each sample yielded at least 5.5 micrograms of PBMC total RNA. A J-beta primer mix and a sample-barcoded 5' primer were used in a second PCR of about 7 to 12 cycles. TCRdb re-analysed the 5' RACE reads in MiXCR, keeping a single row per CDR3 protein. The repertoire holds approximately 810,000 distinct CDR3 sequences, with about 30% as singletons. Germline V CDR1 and CDR2: MNHNS, SASEGT. CDR3 length: 12 residues. V lost 6 bases and J 3 bases, leaving 8 bases between the germline ends. This clonotype appeared many times. Its antigen is as yet unknown.

Material: blood. This chain joins TRBV6-1 and TRBJ2-5; D is possibly TRBD2 (5 bases). This sequence was found in a woman of 80 years or more in good health. The CDR3 loop reads CASRTEEETQYF. The CDR3 DNA reads as TGTGCCAGCAGGACGGAGGAAGAGACCCAGTACTTC.